Below, one T cell receptor (beta chain) is given with its context. Its antigen is as yet unknown. The V gene end was trimmed by 7 bases and the J gene end by 3 bases; junction bases not matched to a gene: 6. CDR1 and CDR2 from the germline V gene are SGHTA and FQGNSA. The CDR3 consists of 13 residues. The source of the sample is a study of blood T cells in healthy people across ages. Study-level findings and limits: Older age coincided with a roughly linear decline in TCR beta diversity per million T cells.

Sample-barcoded 5' priming and a J-beta primer mix drove a second PCR of roughly 6 to 12 cycles. TCRdb passed the 5' RACE reads through MiXCR, listing each CDR3 protein once. The table lists about 1,600,000 distinct CDR3 sequences, approximately 42% of them singletons. The receptor was isolated from a woman younger than 35 in good health. The gene calls are TRBV7-2 and TRBJ2-7; TRBD2 agrees at 7 bases. Sequencing input: blood. For the CDR3, the DNA is TGTGCCAGCACTCGGGACTATAGCTACGAGCAGTACTTC. Protein product: CASTRDYSYEQYF.